These 28 T cell receptor beta chains originate from one sample sequenced in a study of T cells after yellow fever vaccination. From the 5' RACE reads, TCRdb called clonotypes with MiXCR, one entry per CDR3 protein. This sample carries approximately 550,000 distinct CDR3 sequences, around an eighth of them seen once, and the ten largest clones take around an eighth. The sequencing used PBMCs, collected on the day of the yellow fever booster vaccination. All receptors come from a man aged 25 to 45 who received the YFV17D yellow fever vaccine.

The chain is built from TRBV7-2 and TRBJ1-2, with TRBD1 matching over 11 bases. Germline V gives CDR1 SGHTA, CDR2 FQGNSA. The CDR3 covers 16 residues. V trimming: 1 base; J trimming: 8 bases; junction bases outside the gene matches: 9. The CDR3 is CASSLGSGQGAEGYTF. CDR3 bases: TGTGCCAGCAGCTTAGGATCTGGACAGGGGGCCGAAGGCTACACCTTC.

In this sample, this clonotype turned up a few times. In DNA form, the CDR3 reads TGTGCCACCAGCACCTTCACCCGCGAACAGGAATCTAACTATGGCTACACCTTC. It codes for CATSTFTREQESNYGYTF. This chain uses TRBV15 with TRBJ1-2; TRBD1 might be the D (5 bases). The CDR3 runs 18 residues. Germline V gene data show CDR1 as LNHNV and CDR2 as YYDKDF (reference sequence). The V gene lost 4 bases and the J gene lost 0 bases, with 21 bases spanning the gap. Together with reference TRBV15 and TRBJ1-2, the CDR3 gives the full variable domain: DAMVIQNPRYQVTQFGKPVTLSCSQTLNHNVMYWYQQKSSQAPKLLFHYYDKDFNNEADTPDNFQSRRPNTSFCFLDIRSPGLGDTAMYLCATSTFTREQESNYGYTFGSGTRLTVV.

This chain links TRBV7-2 with TRBJ2-7; either TRBD1 or TRBD2 may supply D (5 bases each). V was shortened by 5 bases and J by 0 bases, with 14 bases between the two germline ends. The germline V gene encodes CDR1 SGHTA and CDR2 FQGNSA. CDR3 length equals 15 residues. CDR3 sequence: CASSQIMGVSYEQYF. CDR3 DNA: TGTGCCAGCAGCCAAATTATGGGGGTCTCCTACGAGCAGTACTTC.

This clonotype occurred many times. This rearrangement joins TRBV25-1 to TRBJ2-7; 10 bases agree with TRBD2. This CDR3 is built from 15 residues. The trim removed 3 bases at V and 5 bases at J, leaving 7 bases unmatched. Germline CDR1 is MGHDK and CDR2 is SYGVNS. CDR3 loop: CASSDVRLAGDEQYF. Here the CDR3 DNA reads TGTGCCAGCAGTGATGTCCGACTAGCGGGTGACGAGCAGTACTTC.

This clonotype has only a few counts. The chain carries TRBV20-1 and TRBJ2-7, with D uncertain. The CDR3 is 12 residues long. Between the trimmed V and J ends, which lost 6 bases and 2 bases, there was a span of 11 bases. Germline values: CDR1 DFQATT, CDR2 SNEGSKA (reference sequence). This CDR3 is CSATDGTYEQYF. DNA for the CDR3: TGCAGTGCCACGGACGGAACCTACGAGCAGTACTTC.

This clonotype appeared a few times. The V call is TRBV20-1, the J call TRBJ2-1; the D is unclear. The CDR3 runs 16 residues. Per germline, CDR1 DFQATT and CDR2 SNEGSKA (reference sequence). The V gene lost 3 bases and the J gene lost 0 bases, with 15 bases spanning the gap. This CDR3 reads CSASIESASSYNEQFF. The DNA of the CDR3 is TGCAGTGCTAGTATCGAGTCCGCGAGCTCCTACAATGAGCAGTTCTTC.

The rearrangement uses TRBV18 and TRBJ1-2; TRBD1 aligns across 7 bases. V lost 3 bases, J lost 4 bases, and 5 bases stayed unmatched. The CDR3 extends over 14 amino acids. Germline CDR1 reads KGHSH; CDR2 reads LQKENI. CDR3: CASSPGTDFYGYTF. The CDR3 region has the DNA TGTGCCAGCTCACCCGGGACAGATTTCTATGGCTACACCTTC.

This sequence joins TRBV21-1 and TRBJ2-1. TRBV21-1 is a pseudogene. The CDR3 is 17 amino acids. The DNA for the CDR3 is TGTGCCAGCAGCGCACCGTCGTGGACGAACCCCTACAATGAGCAGTTCTTC. Translation gives CASSAPSWTNPYNEQFF.

In this sample, this clonotype turned up a few times. This chain uses TRBV5-1 with TRBJ1-2, with D perhaps TRBD1 (6 bases). CDR1 is SGHRS, CDR2 YFSETQ, per germline. V lost 3 bases and J lost 6, with 15 bases in between. This CDR3 is built from 14 residues. DNA of the CDR3: TGCGCCAGCAGCTCCGACGGGACAACGAATGGCTACACCTTC. Translating it yields CASSSDGTTNGYTF.

J is TRBJ2-2 and V is TRBV27; 8 nucleotides align to TRBD2. CDR3 length: 14 amino acids. Germline CDR1 and CDR2: MNHEY and SMNVEV (reference sequence). Trimming cost V 6 bases and J 7 bases; bases outside gene matches: 7. In nucleotides, the CDR3 is TGTGCCAGCAGACTCCTCGGGGGGGACGGGGAGCTGTTTTTT. This sequence encodes CASRLLGGDGELFF.

This clonotype was found a few times. This chain joins TRBV18 and TRBJ2-3; D is unresolved. V lost 0 bases, J lost 4 bases, and 14 bases lay in between. The CDR3 length is 16 residues. The V gene's germline CDR1 is KGHSH and CDR2 LQKENI. The CDR3 loop is CASSPPNPAVPDTQYF. CDR3 nucleotide sequence: TGTGCCAGCTCACCACCGAATCCGGCGGTCCCAGATACGCAGTATTTT.

The CDR3: CASSFVGTSGIYTDTQYF. CDR3 in DNA: TGTGCCAGCAGTTTCGTCGGGACTAGCGGGATATACACAGATACGCAGTATTTT. The gene calls are TRBV2 and TRBJ2-3, with TRBD2 matching over 13 bases. CDR1 is SNHLY, CDR2 FYNNEI, per germline. Trimming cost V 5 bases and J 2 bases; bases outside gene matches: 10. This CDR3 region has 18 residues.

This clonotype was found a few times. This chain connects TRBV29-1 to TRBJ2-1; no reliable D call. Germline V gives CDR1 SQVTM, CDR2 ANQGSEA. With 7 bases removed from V and 3 bases from J, the gap between germline ends came to 13 bases. The CDR3 extends over 13 amino acids. CDR3 loop: CSDSPGGYNEQFF. In DNA, the CDR3 is TGCAGCGATTCCCCGGGTGGCTACAATGAGCAGTTCTTC.

A few counts support this clonotype. The J gene is TRBJ2-3, the V gene TRBV5-6, with D perhaps TRBD1 (6 bases). V was pared by 0 bases and J by 2 bases, with 13 bases between. CDR1 SGHDT and CDR2 YYEEEE come from the germline V gene. The CDR3 covers 16 residues. CDR3 nucleotide sequence: TGTGCCAGCAGCTTGGAAGGACAGAGAGCCACAGATACGCAGTATTTT. This encodes CASSLEGQRATDTQYF.

This chain joins TRBV19 and TRBJ2-7, with TRBD2 matching 7 bases. Germline V lookup: CDR1 LNHDA, CDR2 SQIVND (reference sequence). J was trimmed by 0 bases and V by 7 bases; bases with no gene match: 6. The CDR3 runs 14 residues. This CDR3 is CASIPSGISYEQYF. CDR3 DNA sequence: TGTGCCAGTATCCCAAGCGGGATCTCCTACGAGCAGTACTTC.

In this sample, this clonotype turned up a few times. V and J are TRBV5-1 and TRBJ2-1, with D possibly being TRBD2 (6 bases). The CDR3 is 14 amino acids. CDR1 is SGHRS and CDR2 is YFSETQ in the germline V gene. The V end was cut by 2 bases, the J end by 4 bases, with 10 bases between. Here the CDR3 DNA reads TGCGCCAGCAGCTTCGGGACTGGATACAATGAGCAGTTCTTC. Its protein product is CASSFGTGYNEQFF.

This clonotype was found a few times. The chain carries TRBV11-3 and TRBJ2-4; D may be TRBD1 (6 bases). V was cut by 8 bases and J by 6 bases, with 14 bases left in between. The CDR3 covers 13 residues. Per germline, CDR1 SGHNT and CDR2 YENEEA. As DNA, the CDR3 is TGTGCCAGCGGTACGGGACAAGCAAACATTCAGTACTTC. Translating gives CASGTGQANIQYF. Full variable domain (rest looked up from reference TRBV11-3 and TRBJ2-4): EAGVVQSPRYKIIEKKQPVAFWCNPISGHNTLYWYLQNLGQGPELLIRYENEEAVDDSQLPKDRFSAERLKGVDSTLKIQPAELGDSAVYLCASGTGQANIQYFGAGTRLSVL.

This clonotype showed up just a few times. The chain recombines TRBV7-9 with TRBJ2-1; D may be TRBD1 (6 bases). Germline-derived CDR1 and CDR2 are SEHNR and FQNEAQ (reference sequence). V lost 5 bases, J lost 9 bases, and 20 bases lay in between. The CDR3 runs to 15 residues. The CDR3 DNA reads as TGTGCCAGCAGCCCTAGGACAGTCCTAAGCGGTGAGCAGTTCTTC. It codes for CASSPRTVLSGEQFF.

This clonotype was found a few times. J is TRBJ2-6 and V is TRBV9, with D possibly being TRBD1 (6 bases). The CDR3 is made up of 16 amino acids. CDR1 and CDR2 (germline): SGDLS, YYNGEE. The germline V and J ends were trimmed by 3 bases and 0 bases, with 10 bases remaining between them. In nucleotides, the CDR3 is TGTGCCAGCAGCGCAGGACAGAGCTCTGGGGCCAACGTCCTGACTTTC. Its protein is CASSAGQSSGANVLTF.

This chain uses TRBV14 with TRBJ2-5, with a weak D call TRBD1 (5 bases). The germline V and J ends were trimmed by 0 bases and 1 base, with 12 bases remaining between them. This CDR3 spans 16 amino acids. The V gene's germline CDR1 is SGHDN and CDR2 FVKESK. Here the CDR3 reads CASSQDWGRTQETQYF. CDR3 bases: TGTGCCAGCAGCCAAGACTGGGGCCGGACCCAAGAGACCCAGTACTTC.

This clonotype occurred a few times. V usage is TRBV10-3 and J usage is TRBJ1-5, with no clear D. The CDR3 is 14 residues long. Germline V gene sequence: CDR1 ENHRY, CDR2 SYGVKD. V lost 4 bases to trimming and J lost 0 bases, with 7 bases between them. The CDR3: CAISGSNSNQPQHF. The CDR3 DNA follows: TGTGCCATCAGTGGGTCGAATAGCAATCAGCCCCAGCATTTT.

This clonotype came up a few times. The chain carries TRBV7-2 and TRBJ2-3; TRBD2 matches 8 bases. The germline gives CDR1 SGHTA, CDR2 FQGNSA. After removal of 1 base from V and 6 bases from J, the junction contained 3 bases not matched to a gene. The CDR3 sequence is 14 residues long. CDR3 protein: CASSLDRGGDTQYF. The CDR3 DNA sequence: TGTGCCAGCAGCTTAGACCGCGGGGGGGATACGCAGTATTTT.

This clonotype came up many times. This chain uses TRBV20-1 with TRBJ2-1; D may correspond to TRBD1 or TRBD2 (5 bases each). Germline CDR1 and CDR2: DFQATT and SNEGSKA (reference sequence). The V end lost 6 bases, the J end lost 4 bases, and 13 bases lay between the germline ends. This CDR3 has 13 amino acids. CDR3 bases: TGCAGTGCGATCTCCGGGGCTTACAATGAGCAGTTCTTC. It yields the protein CSAISGAYNEQFF.

This clonotype has only a few counts. J is TRBJ2-1 and V is TRBV7-9, with D maybe TRBD2 (5 bases). The germline V gene has CDR1 SEHNR and CDR2 FQNEAQ (reference sequence). V lost 3 bases, J lost 2 bases, and 8 bases lay in between. The CDR3 length is 14 residues. The CDR3, as DNA: TGTGCCAGCAGCTTGGAGGTTACCTACAATGAGCAGTTCTTC. Its translation: CASSLEVTYNEQFF.

This clonotype showed up just a few times. CDR3 sequence (DNA): TGTGCCAGCAGTCCCGCGGGACAAGCAAACTATGGCTACACCTTC. Protein sequence: CASSPAGQANYGYTF. The chain uses TRBV6-2 or TRBV6-3 and TRBJ1-2; D is possibly TRBD1 (6 bases). The germline gives CDR1 MNHEY, CDR2 SVGEGT. V lost 5 bases and J 2 bases, leaving 15 bases between the germline ends. This CDR3 contains 15 residues.

This sequence joins TRBV7-9 and TRBJ2-7; perhaps TRBD2 as D (7 bases). The CDR3 is made up of 15 amino acids. Germline V gives CDR1 SEHNR, CDR2 FQNEAQ (reference sequence). V was shortened by 3 bases and J by 1 base, with 13 bases between the two germline ends. CDR3 DNA: TGTGCCAGCAGCTTTAAGGGGGGGTTTTCCTACGAGCAGTACTTC. It specifies CASSFKGGFSYEQYF.

This clonotype was seen a few times. The chain combines TRBV14 with TRBJ2-7; 10 nucleotides match TRBD1. Trimming at V came to 3 bases and at J to 4 bases, leaving 9 bases not matched to a gene. Germline V gene lookup returns CDR1 SGHDN and CDR2 FVKESK. This CDR3 has 16 amino acids. The chain's CDR3 is CASSQRPGQGFYEQYF. The CDR3 DNA follows: TGTGCCAGCAGCCAGCGACCGGGACAGGGGTTTTACGAGCAGTACTTC.

The V call is TRBV20-1, the J call TRBJ1-1; D remains unclear. The CDR3 sequence is 12 residues long. V was cut by 1 base and J by 5 bases, with 8 bases left in between. The V gene's germline CDR1 is DFQATT and CDR2 SNEGSKA (reference sequence). Here the CDR3 reads CSARGRVTEAFF. CDR3 nucleotide sequence: TGCAGTGCTAGAGGGCGGGTTACTGAAGCTTTCTTT.